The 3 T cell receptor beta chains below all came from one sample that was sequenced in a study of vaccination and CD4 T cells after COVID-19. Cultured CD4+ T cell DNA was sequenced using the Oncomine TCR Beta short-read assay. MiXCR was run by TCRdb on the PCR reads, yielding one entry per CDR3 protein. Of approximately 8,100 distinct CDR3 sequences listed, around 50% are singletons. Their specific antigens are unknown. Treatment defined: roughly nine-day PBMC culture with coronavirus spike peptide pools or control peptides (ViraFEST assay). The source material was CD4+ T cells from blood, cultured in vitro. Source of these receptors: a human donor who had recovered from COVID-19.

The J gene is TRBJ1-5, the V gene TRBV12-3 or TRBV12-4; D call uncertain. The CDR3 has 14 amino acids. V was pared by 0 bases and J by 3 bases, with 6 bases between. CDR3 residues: CASSLAQINQPQHF. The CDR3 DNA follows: TGTGCCAGCAGTTTAGCGCAGATCAATCAGCCCCAGCATTTT.

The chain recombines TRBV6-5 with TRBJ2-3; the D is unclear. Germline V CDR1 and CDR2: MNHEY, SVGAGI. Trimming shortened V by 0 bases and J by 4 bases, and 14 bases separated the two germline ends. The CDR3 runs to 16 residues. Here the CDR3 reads CASSYSAASVADTQYF. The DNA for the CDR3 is TGTGCCAGCAGTTACTCTGCAGCCTCGGTGGCAGATACGCAGTATTTT.

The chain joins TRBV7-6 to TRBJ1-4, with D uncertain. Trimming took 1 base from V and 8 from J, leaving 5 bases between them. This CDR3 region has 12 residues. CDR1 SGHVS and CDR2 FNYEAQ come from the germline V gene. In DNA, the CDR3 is TGTGCCAGCAGCTTAGTGGGGGAAAAACTGTTTTTT. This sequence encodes CASSLVGEKLFF.